The source of this TCR beta chain is a study of CD8+CD57+ T cells in acquired aplastic anemia. In the study overall: Isolated CD4+ and CD8+ cells, once sorted, yielded DNA averaging around 2.9 ug.

Profiling that covered TCR beta VDJ and CDR3 relied on genomic DNA as its template. TCRdb reprocessed the reads with MiXCR, giving one entry per CDR3 protein. The table has 150,000 to 200,000 distinct CDR3 sequences, 48% seen once. This clonotype was seen only a few times. In patients chosen for sequencing, flow cytometry had shown CD8+CD57+ cell expansion. Germline V gene data show CDR1 as DFQATT and CDR2 as SNEGSKA (reference sequence). CDR3 length: 13 amino acids. V lost 1 base to trimming and J lost 4 bases, with 11 bases between them. This clonotype was obtained from a human donor with aplastic anemia. V is TRBV20-1 and J is TRBJ2-7; a weak D match, TRBD1 (7 bases). Sequencing was performed on sorted CD4+, CD8+, or CD8+CD57+ T cells (not recorded which) from PBMCs. This CDR3 is CSARGQGGYEQYF. The CDR3 DNA follows: TGCAGTGCTAGAGGTCAGGGGGGATACGAGCAGTACTTC.